Listed here are 3 T cell receptor beta chains from one sample, sequenced in a study of cytomegalovirus exposure and HLA in healthy donors. Primers included in the PCR were 60 Vbeta and 13 Jbeta primers. Data came from immunoSEQ multiplex PCR; TCRdb stores just in-frame clones and leaves some out. The sample includes approximately 190,000 clones, roughly 86% of them seen just once. Input material: PBMCs. These receptors all stem from a man aged 40-50 years in good health and CMV-seropositive.

The rearrangement uses TRBV7-2 and TRBJ1-2; D uncertain. The CDR3 sequence is 14 residues long. The V gene lost 3 bases and the J gene lost 4 bases, with 12 bases spanning the gap. Germline CDR1 is SGHTA and CDR2 is FQGNSA. CDR3 protein: CASSFGNSRYGYTF. The CDR3 nucleotides read TGTGCCAGCAGCTTCGGGAACAGCCGCTATGGCTACACCTTC. The entire variable domain, with the rest obtained from reference TRBV7-2 and TRBJ1-2, is as follows: GAGVSQSPSNKVTEKGKDVELRCDPISGHTALYWYRQSLGQGLEFLIYFQGNSAPDKSGLPSDRFSAERTGGSVSTLTIQRTQQEDSAVYLCASSFGNSRYGYTFGSGTRLTVV.

The gene calls are TRBV5-8 and TRBJ1-6; 7 bases align to TRBD1. The trim removed 5 bases at V and 7 bases at J, leaving 12 bases unmatched. This CDR3 has 16 residues. Germline assignment: CDR1 SGHTS and CDR2 YDEGEE. Here the CDR3 reads CASRRHRGRINSPLHF. Here the CDR3 DNA reads TGTGCCAGCAGGAGACACAGGGGCCGAATCAATTCACCCCTCCACTTT.

The sample holds one count of this clone. The rearrangement joins TRBV7-9 to TRBJ1-4; the match to TRBD1 covers 9 bases. CDR1 and CDR2 from the germline V gene are SEHNR and FQNEAQ (reference sequence). CDR3 length: 17 amino acids. V dropped 5 bases and J dropped 0; count of bases not matched to a gene: 7. CDR3: CASSPGTGISTNEKLFF. Here the CDR3 DNA reads TGTGCCAGCAGCCCCGGGACAGGGATTTCAACTAATGAAAAACTGTTTTTT.